Following are 16 T cell receptor beta chains from one sample sequenced in a study of Graves' ophthalmopathy and Graves' hyperthyroidism. Researchers took RNA transcripts and amplified TCR beta CDR3 regions from them. RT-PCR was first run with HTBI primers, then multiplex PCR in a second round. MiXCR, applied by TCRdb to the multiplex PCR reads, yields one record per CDR3 protein. The sample records over a million distinct CDR3 sequences, less than 45% being singletons. The sequenced material came from peripheral blood or thyroid tissue (not recorded which). The receptors originated from an adult man with Graves' hyperthyroidism.

At least ten counts were recorded for this clonotype. V usage is TRBV7-9 and J usage is TRBJ2-5; TRBD2 might be the D (6 bases). The CDR3 sequence is 14 residues long. CDR1 SEHNR and CDR2 FQNEAQ come from the germline V gene (reference sequence). The V end was cut by 0 bases, the J end by 5 bases, with 10 bases between. CDR3 coding DNA: TGTGCCAGCAGCTTAGCAGGGGCGGGGGAGACCCAGTACTTC. It encodes CASSLAGAGETQYF.

This clonotype came up a few times. This chain connects TRBV6-2 or TRBV6-3 to TRBJ2-5; D may match TRBD1 or TRBD2 (5 bases each). The V and J ends lost 5 bases and 4 bases respectively, with 20 bases between them. Germline V gene lookup returns CDR1 MNHEY and CDR2 SVGEGT. The CDR3 consists of 16 residues. CDR3 sequence (DNA): TGTGCCAGCAGTGGCCTACAATCCGTTGGGGGAGAGACCCAGTACTTC. The encoded protein is CASSGLQSVGGETQYF.

This clonotype was observed a few times. The J gene is TRBJ1-3, the V gene TRBV7-3, with D hard to call. The germline CDR1 and CDR2 sequences are SGHTA and FQGTGA. The CDR3 totals 13 residues. Deletions cut 0 bases from V and 9 bases from J, with 9 bases between. The CDR3 bases are TGTGCCAGCAGCTTAACGACGACAAGCACCATATATTTT. Encoded protein: CASSLTTTSTIYF.

Only a few counts were recorded for this clonotype. V gene TRBV6-5 combines with J gene TRBJ1-2, with a weak D call TRBD1 (6 bases). The CDR3 has 16 amino acids. CDR1 MNHEY and CDR2 SVGAGI come from the germline V gene. The V end lost 0 bases, the J end lost 2 bases, and 13 bases lay between the germline ends. The CDR3 DNA is TGTGCCAGCAGTTACTCGGGGGCCTCTTGGAACTATGGCTACACCTTC. It encodes CASSYSGASWNYGYTF.

This clonotype has just a few counts. The DNA of the CDR3 is TGTGCCATCAGTAAGATGGACGGACTCGGGACTGAAGCTTTCTTT. Translation: CAISKMDGLGTEAFF. The rearrangement joins TRBV10-3 to TRBJ1-1; D is unclear. Per germline, CDR1 ENHRY and CDR2 SYGVKD. V lost 5 bases to trimming and J lost 5 bases, with 18 bases between them. The CDR3 sequence is 15 residues long.

As to this clonotype: A much larger clone is a single base away; this may be a read error. CDR3 sequence reads: CASSAGQEANYGYTF. The CDR3 nucleotides are TGTGCCAGCAGCGCGGGACAGGAAGCTAACTATGGCTACACCTTC. The chain links TRBV7-6 to TRBJ1-2; 8 nucleotides agree with TRBD1. V lost 5 bases, J lost 0 bases, and 5 bases stayed unmatched. This CDR3 has 15 amino acids. The V gene's germline CDR1 is SGHVS and CDR2 FNYEAQ.

As for this clonotype: The junction departs from the called germline gene at one end, perhaps through a read error. The chain joins TRBV7-9 to TRBJ1-1; D is unclear. This CDR3 contains 15 residues. Germline loops: CDR1 SEHNR, CDR2 FQNEAQ (reference sequence). CDR3 DNA: TGCGCCAGCAGCCATGGACGGACCAGTGGCTCTGAAGCTTTCTTT. Translating it yields CASSHGRTSGSEAFF.

As for this clonotype: A much larger clone sits a single nucleotide away, making a read error possible. The chain employs TRBV20-1 and TRBJ2-7; D could derive from TRBD1 or TRBD2 (5 bases each). The CDR3 has 14 residues. CDR1 DFQATT and CDR2 SNEGSKA come from the germline V gene (reference sequence). V dropped 0 bases and J dropped 3 bases, with 12 bases sitting between them. CDR3 DNA: TGCAGTGCTAGAGATCGGGGCGCTAACTACGAGCAGTACTTC. It yields the protein CSARDRGANYEQYF.

This clonotype was observed many times. This chain joins TRBV9 and TRBJ2-7; TRBD2 agrees at 9 bases. Trimming cost V 3 bases and J 3 bases; bases outside gene matches: 4. There are 14 residues in the CDR3. The germline V gene encodes CDR1 SGDLS and CDR2 YYNGEE. The CDR3 region has the DNA TGTGCCAGCAGCGGCGGGGGGGGCGTCTACGAGCAGTACTTC. Protein product: CASSGGGGVYEQYF.

The V and J genes are TRBV12-3 or TRBV12-4 and TRBJ1-6; D gene unclear. There are 16 residues in the CDR3. The V end was cut by 3 bases, the J end by 0 bases, with 9 bases between. CDR3 DNA: TGTGCCAGCAGTTTCAGTGGGAGCTCCTATAATTCACCCCTCCACTTT. It yields the protein CASSFSGSSYNSPLHF.

This clonotype came up many times. The chain links TRBV7-8 to TRBJ1-6, with 7 bases that match TRBD1. Germline values: CDR1 SGHVS, CDR2 FQNEAQ. The V gene end was trimmed by 2 bases and the J gene end by 10 bases; junction bases not matched to a gene: 11. The CDR3 has 16 residues. CDR3 protein: CASSLLGQEVRSPLHF. CDR3 nucleotide sequence: TGTGCCAGCAGCTTACTTGGACAGGAGGTTAGATCACCCCTCCACTTT.

This clonotype was seen more than once but under ten times. This chain links TRBV7-4 with TRBJ2-7, with D perhaps matching TRBD2 (6 bases). This CDR3 contains 16 residues. V was shortened by 4 bases and J by 3 bases, with 19 bases between the two germline ends. Germline V gives CDR1 SGHVT, CDR2 SQSDAQ. CDR3 residues: CASSCRPGGDNYEQYF. For the CDR3, the DNA is TGTGCCAGCAGCTGCCGCCCGGGCGGGGATAACTACGAGCAGTACTTC.

This rearrangement joins TRBV5-6 to TRBJ1-6; no reliable D call. CDR3 length: 14 residues. Per the germline V gene, CDR1 is SGHDT and CDR2 is YYEEEE. Trimming shortened V by 4 bases and J by 6 bases, and 11 bases separated the two germline ends. CDR3 loop: CASSEDGFNSPLHF. In DNA form, the CDR3 reads TGTGCCAGCAGCGAGGACGGATTTAATTCACCCCTCCACTTT. Based on the CDR3 plus reference TRBV5-6 and TRBJ1-6, the full variable domain is DAGVTQSPTHLIKTRGQQVTLRCSPKSGHDTVSWYQQALGQGPQFIFQYYEEEERQRGNFPDRFSGHQFPNYSSELNVNALLLGDSALYLCASSEDGFNSPLHFGNGTRLTVT.

A few counts support this clonotype. The rearrangement uses TRBV5-6 and TRBJ1-4; D not resolved. Trimming removed 4 bases at V and 3 bases at J, with 10 bases between. The CDR3 spans 14 residues. Per germline, CDR1 SGHDT and CDR2 YYEEEE. Written as DNA, the CDR3 is TGTGCCAGCAGCCTTAGGGTGCCTAATGAAAAACTGTTTTTT. It yields the protein CASSLRVPNEKLFF.

The chain carries TRBV10-2 and TRBJ2-7; perhaps TRBD1 as D (6 bases). Per the germline V gene, CDR1 is WSHSY and CDR2 is SAAADI. The CDR3 spans 15 residues. V lost 4 bases, J lost 7 bases, and 20 bases lay in between. The CDR3, as DNA: TGCGCCAGCAGTGCCGGACAGCCATCCTACGTAGAGCAGTACTTC. It translates to CASSAGQPSYVEQYF.

As regards this clonotype: One end of the junction does not line up with germline, which may come from a read error. This sequence joins TRBV11-2 and TRBJ2-7, with D possibly TRBD2 on 5 matching bases. The length of the CDR3 is 14 residues. CDR1 SGHAT and CDR2 FQNNGV come from the germline V gene. CDR3 loop: CASSFSFVPGELYF. The CDR3 DNA is TGTGCCAGCAGCTTTTCCTTTGTCCCCGGGGAGCTGTACTTC.